These T cell receptor beta chains were read from a single sample in a study of CD8 T cells in Susac syndrome. MiXCR, run by TCRdb on the immunoSEQ multiplex PCR reads, gives a single entry per CDR3 protein. The sample contains fewer than 200,000 distinct CDR3 sequences, 90% to 95% of which appear only once. The sequencing input was CD4+ T cells from PBMCs. These receptors originate from a human donor with Susac syndrome. CDR3s include the opening cysteine and the closing phenylalanine or tryptophan. The order of the fields is J gene, V gene, D gene, clone size, CDR3 DNA, CDR3 protein. D genes are given only for firm matches. Clone size, where shown, is once, few, many, or a class for clones that have expanded.

J gene: TRBJ1-5; V gene: TRBV27; D gene: TRBD1; clone size: few; CDR3 DNA: TGTGCCAGCAGTTCACAGGGGCAGCCCCAGCATTTT; CDR3 protein: CASSSQGQPQHF
J gene: TRBJ1-5; V gene: TRBV20-1; D gene: .; clone size: once; CDR3 DNA: TGCAGTGCTAGCGGGGGGTCCAATCAGCCCCAGCATTTT; CDR3 protein: CSASGGSNQPQHF
J gene: TRBJ2-5; V gene: TRBV14; D gene: .; clone size: once; CDR3 DNA: TGTGCCAGCAGCCAAGTCCCTGAACAAGAGACCCAGTACTTC; CDR3 protein: CASSQVPEQETQYF
J gene: TRBJ2-3; V gene: TRBV4-3; D gene: TRBD1; clone size: .; CDR3 DNA: TGCGCCAGCAGCCAAGAATTGTCAACAGGGGGCACAGATACGCAGTATTTT; CDR3 protein: CASSQELSTGGTDTQYF
J gene: TRBJ1-6; V gene: TRBV30; D gene: TRBD1; clone size: .; CDR3 DNA: TGTGCCTGGAGACAGGGGAACTATAATTCACCCCTCCACTTT; CDR3 protein: CAWRQGNYNSPLHF
J gene: TRBJ1-6; V gene: TRBV5-1; D gene: .; clone size: .; CDR3 DNA: TGCGCCAGCAGCTTGGATGGACAGCCATATTCACCCCTCCACTTT; CDR3 protein: CASSLDGQPYSPLHF
J gene: TRBJ2-2; V gene: TRBV5-4; D gene: .; clone size: .; CDR3 DNA: TGTGCCAGCAGTCGCGACAGGACGAACACCGGGGAGCTGTTTTTT; CDR3 protein: CASSRDRTNTGELFF
J gene: TRBJ2-1; V gene: TRBV19; D gene: .; clone size: .; CDR3 DNA: TGTGCCAGTAGTATAGGGCTGGACAATGAGCAGTTCTTC; CDR3 protein: CASSIGLDNEQFF
J gene: TRBJ2-5; V gene: TRBV5-1; D gene: TRBD2; clone size: .; CDR3 DNA: TGCGCCAGCAGCTTTAGCGGGGGAGATGAGACCCAGTACTTC; CDR3 protein: CASSFSGGDETQYF
J gene: TRBJ1-5; V gene: TRBV18; D gene: TRBD1; clone size: once; CDR3 DNA: TGTGCCAGCTCACCCCAGGGGGATGGCAATCAGCCCCAGCATTTT; CDR3 protein: CASSPQGDGNQPQHF
J gene: TRBJ2-7; V gene: TRBV7-9; D gene: .; clone size: .; CDR3 DNA: TGTGCCAGCAGCCCATTTAGGGTCGGACGGAGCTCCTACGAGCAGTACTTC; CDR3 protein: CASSPFRVGRSSYEQYF
J gene: TRBJ2-7; V gene: TRBV5-6; D gene: .; clone size: .; CDR3 DNA: TGTGCCAGCAGCTCTTTGGGACAAGGGGATTACGAGCAGTACTTC; CDR3 protein: CASSSLGQGDYEQYF
J gene: TRBJ1-3; V gene: TRBV20-1; D gene: .; clone size: .; CDR3 DNA: TGCAGTGCTAGTTTCGGACTTGACTCTGGAAACACCATATATTTT; CDR3 protein: CSASFGLDSGNTIYF
J gene: TRBJ2-7; V gene: TRBV10-3; D gene: TRBD1; clone size: .; CDR3 DNA: TGTGCCATCACCATGGACAGGGGGCTGGGCGAGCAGTACTTC; CDR3 protein: CAITMDRGLGEQYF
J gene: TRBJ2-5; V gene: TRBV5-6; D gene: TRBD1; clone size: .; CDR3 DNA: TGTGCCAGCAGCTTGTGGCGACAGGGGCAAGAGACCCAGTACTTC; CDR3 protein: CASSLWRQGQETQYF
J gene: TRBJ2-1; V gene: TRBV7-2; D gene: .; clone size: .; CDR3 DNA: TGTGCCAGCAGCTTAGCGAGGGACCATGAGCAGTTCTTC; CDR3 protein: CASSLARDHEQFF
J gene: TRBJ1-6; V gene: TRBV12-3/TRBV12-4; D gene: .; clone size: .; CDR3 DNA: TGTGCCAGCAGCACGTCAGTGGGTCGCGGTTCACCCCTCCACTTT; CDR3 protein: CASSTSVGRGSPLHF
J gene: TRBJ1-1; V gene: TRBV29-1; D gene: .; clone size: .; CDR3 DNA: TGCAGCGCTCGGACCCTCTTGGGGGCTGAAGCTTTCTTT; CDR3 protein: CSARTLLGAEAFF
J gene: TRBJ2-1; V gene: TRBV7-6; D gene: .; clone size: .; CDR3 DNA: TGTGCCAGCAGCCTCTTGGGTGGGATTGAGCAGTTCTTC; CDR3 protein: CASSLLGGIEQFF
J gene: TRBJ2-3; V gene: TRBV12-3/TRBV12-4; D gene: .; clone size: .; CDR3 DNA: TGTGCCAGCAGTTTTGGGGGGGCCCCCACAGATACGCAGTATTTT; CDR3 protein: CASSFGGAPTDTQYF
J gene: TRBJ2-7; V gene: TRBV11-1; D gene: .; clone size: .; CDR3 DNA: TGTGCCAGCAGCTTAGAGGTATCGTTGTCCTACGAGCAGTACTTC; CDR3 protein: CASSLEVSLSYEQYF
J gene: TRBJ2-5; V gene: TRBV7-9; D gene: .; clone size: once; CDR3 DNA: TGTGCCAGCAGCCGCAGGACTGGAAAAGAGACCCAGTACTTC; CDR3 protein: CASSRRTGKETQYF
J gene: TRBJ2-1; V gene: TRBV15; D gene: TRBD1; clone size: .; CDR3 DNA: TGTGCCACCAGCAGAAACTCGGGACAGGGGGCACATGAGCAGTTCTTC; CDR3 protein: CATSRNSGQGAHEQFF
J gene: TRBJ2-5; V gene: TRBV20-1; D gene: TRBD2; clone size: .; CDR3 DNA: TGCAGTGCTAGTTCACTAGCGGACGCTGCGGGAGAGACCCAGTACTTC; CDR3 protein: CSASSLADAAGETQYF
J gene: TRBJ2-5; V gene: TRBV14; D gene: .; clone size: once; CDR3 DNA: TGTGCCAGCAGCCGGGCAGTAGGGGAGACCCAGTACTTC; CDR3 protein: CASSRAVGETQYF
J gene: TRBJ1-3; V gene: TRBV5-1; D gene: TRBD1; clone size: .; CDR3 DNA: TGCGCCAGCAGCCCCGGGACAGGGAATGGAAACACCATATATTTT; CDR3 protein: CASSPGTGNGNTIYF
J gene: TRBJ2-1; V gene: TRBV29-1; D gene: TRBD2; clone size: .; CDR3 DNA: TGCAGCGTTGGGGGAAGGACTAGCACGGATGAGCAGTTCTTC; CDR3 protein: CSVGGRTSTDEQFF
J gene: TRBJ2-1; V gene: TRBV7-2; D gene: .; clone size: .; CDR3 DNA: TGTGCCAGCAGCTTTCAGGGAAATGAGCAGTTCTTC; CDR3 protein: CASSFQGNEQFF
J gene: TRBJ2-1; V gene: TRBV3-1; D gene: .; clone size: .; CDR3 DNA: TGTGCCAGCAGCCCGATTACTAGTTTCAATGAGCAGTTCTTC; CDR3 protein: CASSPITSFNEQFF
J gene: TRBJ2-7; V gene: TRBV29-1; D gene: .; clone size: .; CDR3 DNA: TGCAGCGTCGCAAAAGGGGGGCGGACCTACGAGCAGTACTTC; CDR3 protein: CSVAKGGRTYEQYF
J gene: TRBJ2-5; V gene: TRBV5-1; D gene: .; clone size: .; CDR3 DNA: TGCGCCAGCAGGGGAAGTAACAGGGTCCAAGAGACCCAGTACTTC; CDR3 protein: CASRGSNRVQETQYF
J gene: TRBJ2-1; V gene: TRBV10-1; D gene: TRBD1; clone size: .; CDR3 DNA: TGCGCCAGCTCCCGGGACAGGGAGAGGGAGCAGTTCTTC; CDR3 protein: CASSRDREREQFF
J gene: TRBJ2-5; V gene: TRBV29-1; D gene: .; clone size: .; CDR3 DNA: TGCAGCGTTCCCAGGACAAATAAAGAGACCCAGTACTTC; CDR3 protein: CSVPRTNKETQYF
J gene: TRBJ2-5; V gene: TRBV4-2; D gene: TRBD1; clone size: .; CDR3 DNA: TGTGCCAGCAGCCAAGACCAGGGGGCCCAAGAGACCCAGTACTTC; CDR3 protein: CASSQDQGAQETQYF
J gene: TRBJ2-7; V gene: TRBV7-2; D gene: .; clone size: .; CDR3 DNA: TGTGCCAGCAGCTTAGTGCGGGGTCAGCTCGAGCAGTACTTC; CDR3 protein: CASSLVRGQLEQYF
J gene: TRBJ1-6; V gene: TRBV7-2; D gene: TRBD1; clone size: .; CDR3 DNA: TGTGCCAGCAGCTTAGGCCCCCTACCGTGGGACAGGGGGAATTCACCCCTCCACTTT; CDR3 protein: CASSLGPLPWDRGNSPLHF
J gene: TRBJ2-1; V gene: TRBV10-3; D gene: TRBD2; clone size: .; CDR3 DNA: TGTGCCATCAGTGATGCTAGCGGGGGTAGTGAGCAGTTCTTC; CDR3 protein: CAISDASGGSEQFF
J gene: TRBJ2-6; V gene: TRBV6-5; D gene: .; clone size: .; CDR3 DNA: TGTGCCAGCAGTTACTCGCTAGGGGCCAACGTCCTGACTTTC; CDR3 protein: CASSYSLGANVLTF
J gene: TRBJ1-5; V gene: TRBV9; D gene: .; clone size: .; CDR3 DNA: TGTGCCAGCAGCGTAGCGGGCCAGCTAAATCAGCCCCAGCATTTT; CDR3 protein: CASSVAGQLNQPQHF
J gene: TRBJ1-6; V gene: TRBV5-4; D gene: .; clone size: .; CDR3 DNA: TGTGCCAGCAGCTTGGGGGTTGACGGGAATTCACCCCTCCACTTT; CDR3 protein: CASSLGVDGNSPLHF
J gene: TRBJ1-2; V gene: TRBV29-1; D gene: TRBD1; clone size: .; CDR3 DNA: TGCAGCGTTAGGGACAGCCTCGGCTATGGCTACACCTTC; CDR3 protein: CSVRDSLGYGYTF
J gene: TRBJ1-1; V gene: TRBV2; D gene: TRBD1; clone size: .; CDR3 DNA: TGTGCCAGCAGTTTAGGGATGGACAGGGAGGCTTTCTTT; CDR3 protein: CASSLGMDREAFF
J gene: TRBJ2-5; V gene: TRBV29-1; D gene: TRBD1; clone size: .; CDR3 DNA: TGCAGCGTTGATTTTGACAGGGGCTTCTCATGGTCGGGGGAGACCCAGTACTTC; CDR3 protein: CSVDFDRGFSWSGETQYF
J gene: TRBJ2-3; V gene: TRBV20-1; D gene: TRBD2; clone size: .; CDR3 DNA: TGCAGTGCTAGAGATGTTCTAGCGGGGGTTGGAGATACGCAGTATTTT; CDR3 protein: CSARDVLAGVGDTQYF
J gene: TRBJ2-5; V gene: TRBV5-5; D gene: .; clone size: .; CDR3 DNA: TGTGCCAGCAACTCTTTCTCCGGGGGTCAAGAGACCCAGTACTTC; CDR3 protein: CASNSFSGGQETQYF